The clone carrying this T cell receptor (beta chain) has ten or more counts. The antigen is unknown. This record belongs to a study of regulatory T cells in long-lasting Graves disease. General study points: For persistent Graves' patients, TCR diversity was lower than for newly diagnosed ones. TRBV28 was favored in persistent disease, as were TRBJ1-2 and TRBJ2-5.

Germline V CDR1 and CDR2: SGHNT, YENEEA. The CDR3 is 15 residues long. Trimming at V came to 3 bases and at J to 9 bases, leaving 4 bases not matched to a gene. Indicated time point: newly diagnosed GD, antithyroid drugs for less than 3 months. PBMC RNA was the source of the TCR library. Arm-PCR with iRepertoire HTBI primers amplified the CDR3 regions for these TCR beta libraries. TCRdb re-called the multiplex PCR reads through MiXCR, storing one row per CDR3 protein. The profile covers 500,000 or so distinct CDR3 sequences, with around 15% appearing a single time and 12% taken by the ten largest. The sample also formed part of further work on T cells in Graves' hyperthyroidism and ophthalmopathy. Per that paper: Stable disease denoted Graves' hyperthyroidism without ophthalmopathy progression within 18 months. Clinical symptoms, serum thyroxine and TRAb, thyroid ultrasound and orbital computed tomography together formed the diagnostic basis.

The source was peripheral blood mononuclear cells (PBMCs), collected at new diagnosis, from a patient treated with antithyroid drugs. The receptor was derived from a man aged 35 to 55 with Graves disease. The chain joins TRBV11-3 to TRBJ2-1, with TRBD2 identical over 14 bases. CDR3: CASSFGLAGGIEQFF. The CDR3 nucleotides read TGTGCCAGCAGCTTCGGACTAGCGGGAGGTATTGAGCAGTTCTTC.